The 22 T cell receptor beta chains reported below all come from one sample, sequenced in a study of T cell repertoires in cytomegalovirus infection (dated by TCRdb to the late 2010s). The reads were generated on an Illumina HiSeq 1500. TCRdb passed the public sequencing reads through fastp at Q25 and MiXCR, retaining productive beta sequences. Every CDR3 protein is listed once, alongside the most common genes and DNA of its rows. In this sample the table shows 300,000 to 400,000 distinct CDR3 sequences, almost 30% of which occur a single time. Of the sample, 15% to 20% is held by the ten largest clones. The treatment or condition label, read with the paper, signifies: in vitro stimulation with specific CMV peptide epitopes to enrich CMV-specific T cells. Their antigens remain unidentified. The sequencing here drew on cultured PBMCs, taken from culture after CMV antigen stimulation. Receptors were obtained from a human donor in good health (CMV status not recorded). Some clones in this sample may be carry-over from other donors' samples.

This clonotype showed up just a few times. The chain combines TRBV20-1 with TRBJ1-4; D not resolved. CDR1 DFQATT and CDR2 SNEGSKA come from the germline V gene (reference sequence). V was trimmed by 5 bases and J by 7 bases, leaving 14 bases between them. The CDR3 is made up of 13 amino acids. The CDR3 DNA follows: TGCAGTGCTCTCCCCGGATCTAGTGAAAAACTGTTTTTT. It codes for CSALPGSSEKLFF.

This clonotype was counted at least ten times. The chain combines TRBV6-1 with TRBJ1-4; D is unclear. The CDR3 runs to 15 residues. Between the trimmed V and J ends, which lost 1 base and 7 bases, there was a span of 13 bases. From germline, CDR1 is MNHNS and CDR2 SASEGT. CDR3 sequence (DNA): TGTGCCAGCAGTGAAGTGGGGAGGCAGACTGAAAAACTGTTTTTT. Encoded protein: CASSEVGRQTEKLFF.

The chain couples TRBV4-1 to TRBJ1-4, with TRBD1 matching 8 bases. CDR1 and CDR2 from the germline V gene are MGHRA and YSYEKL. The CDR3 is 17 residues long. V shed 0 bases, J shed 0 bases, and the junction held 3 bases outside the gene matches. This CDR3 is CASSQEGTGATNEKLFF. For the CDR3, the DNA is TGCGCCAGCAGCCAAGAAGGGACAGGTGCAACTAATGAAAAACTGTTTTTT.

This clonotype has just a few counts. This chain uses TRBV19 with TRBJ1-1; D may be TRBD1 (5 bases). This CDR3 region has 15 residues. Germline assignment: CDR1 LNHDA and CDR2 SQIVND (reference sequence). V was pared by 3 bases and J by 5 bases, with 16 bases between. The CDR3 DNA is TGTGCCAGTAGTATTTTCGCAGGGTCGGGGACTGAAGCTTTCTTT. Its protein product is CASSIFAGSGTEAFF.

CDR3 DNA: TGTGCCAGCTCACAATCGACAGGGCCCGAACAGCCCCAGCATTTT. It yields the protein CASSQSTGPEQPQHF. The chain carries TRBV18 and TRBJ1-5, with TRBD1 matching over 7 bases. Looked up from germline, CDR1 is KGHSH and CDR2 is LQKENI. Trimming removed 4 bases from V and 7 bases from J; junction bases left unmatched: 10. The CDR3 is 15 residues long.

This clonotype has more than one count but fewer than ten. V is TRBV7-3 and J is TRBJ1-3, with no clear D. V was trimmed by 4 bases and J by 2 bases, leaving 6 bases between them. Germline V gene sequence: CDR1 SGHTA, CDR2 FQGTGA. This CDR3 region has 13 residues. The CDR3: CASSSGPGNTIYF. DNA for the CDR3: TGTGCCAGCAGCTCGGGCCCTGGAAACACCATATATTTT.

This clonotype was picked up a small number of times. This rearrangement joins TRBV19 to TRBJ1-5; maybe TRBD1 (5 bases). V was clipped by 2 bases and J by 5 bases, with 10 bases between them. The CDR3 is 14 residues long. Per the germline V gene, CDR1 is LNHDA and CDR2 is SQIVND (reference sequence). CDR3 sequence (DNA): TGTGCCAGTAGTATAAGTGGGGCGTATCAGCCCCAGCATTTT. Translating gives CASSISGAYQPQHF.

As to this clonotype: At one end the junction does not follow the germline gene, possibly because of a read error. This chain uses TRBV7-2 with TRBJ2-5; D is undetermined. This CDR3 spans 11 amino acids. The germline V gene encodes CDR1 SGHTA and CDR2 FQGNSA. CDR3 nucleotide sequence: TGTGCCAGCAGCCCCTCTGAGACCCGGTACTTC. Translation: CASSPSETRYF.

J is TRBJ2-7 and V is TRBV15; D perhaps matches TRBD2 (5 bases). Trimming stripped 8 bases from V and 1 base from J, with 18 bases between. Looked up from germline, CDR1 is LNHNV and CDR2 is YYDKDF (reference sequence). The CDR3 loop spans 15 amino acids. CDR3 bases: TGTGCCACCCTAGATTCATCCACGGGATCCTACGAGCAGTACTTC. Its protein is CATLDSSTGSYEQYF.

With respect to this clonotype: A much bigger clone sits one base away, suggesting this may be a read error. The rearrangement links TRBV7-8 to TRBJ2-3, with 7 bases aligning to TRBD2. The germline V gene encodes CDR1 SGHVS and CDR2 FQNEAQ. This CDR3 comprises 13 residues. The CDR3 is CTSSPPGWDYSYF. In DNA form, the CDR3 reads TGTACCAGCAGCCCCCCGGGGTGGGACTACTCGTATTTT.

The chain recombines TRBV9 with TRBJ1-4; D is unclear. CDR1 is SGDLS, CDR2 YYNGEE, per germline. The CDR3 is made up of 14 amino acids. Trimming stripped 2 bases from V and 3 bases from J, with 8 bases between. The CDR3 loop reads CASSVSGPNEKLFF. The CDR3 region has the DNA TGTGCCAGCAGCGTGTCAGGCCCTAATGAAAAACTGTTTTTT.

This chain uses TRBV20-1 with TRBJ2-7, with a possible D match to TRBD1 (6 bases). Deletions cut 5 bases from V and 0 bases from J, with 17 bases between. This CDR3 is 15 amino acids long. Looked up from germline, CDR1 is DFQATT and CDR2 is SNEGSKA (reference sequence). CDR3 DNA: TGCAGTGCTCCTAGACAGGACGAGGGCTCCTACGAGCAGTACTTC. This codes for CSAPRQDEGSYEQYF.

This clonotype was counted between two and nine times. The chain employs TRBV10-3 and TRBJ2-1; TRBD2 aligns across 8 bases. The CDR3 has 15 residues. The V segment lost 8 bases and the J segment 7 bases; nucleotides outside the gene matches: 13. The germline CDR1 and CDR2 sequences are ENHRY and SYGVKD. CDR3 sequence reads: CAIGERGGLGNEQFF. CDR3 nucleotide sequence: TGTGCCATCGGGGAACGGGGGGGCCTGGGGAATGAGCAGTTCTTC.

This clonotype was found a few times. The rearrangement uses TRBV7-6 and TRBJ2-5; D not resolved. The germline V gene has CDR1 SGHVS and CDR2 FNYEAQ. Trimming removed 2 bases from V and 1 base from J, with 5 bases in between. The CDR3 is made up of 13 amino acids. CDR3 DNA: TGTGCCAGCAGCTTATCCGCCCAAGAGACCCAGTACTTC. Residues: CASSLSAQETQYF.

This clonotype occurred many times. The chain joins TRBV27 to TRBJ2-2; 8 nucleotides agree with TRBD1. The CDR3 length is 14 residues. Trimming removed 2 bases from V and 5 bases from J; junction bases left unmatched: 1. Per the germline V gene, CDR1 is MNHEY and CDR2 is SMNVEV (reference sequence). CDR3 bases: TGTGCCAGCAGTTTAAACAGGGGGACCGGGGAGCTGTTTTTT. Translated, it gives CASSLNRGTGELFF.

In its sample, this clonotype was seen a few times. The J gene is TRBJ2-2, the V gene TRBV7-2, with no clear D. The germline V gene has CDR1 SGHTA and CDR2 FQGNSA. The CDR3 runs to 13 residues. V was pared by 0 bases and J by 9 bases, with 8 bases between. CDR3 region: CASSLAASRELFF. DNA for the CDR3: TGTGCCAGCAGCTTAGCTGCCTCAAGGGAGCTGTTTTTT.

This clonotype occurred a few times. This chain joins TRBV5-4 and TRBJ1-2; perhaps TRBD1 as D (5 bases). Germline CDR1 reads SGHNT; CDR2 reads YYREEE (reference sequence). Trimming removed 3 bases from V and 5 bases from J, with 17 bases in between. CDR3 length: 15 amino acids. The CDR3 region has the DNA TGTGCCAGCAGCTCCCCCCGAGAGGCAGGGTATGGCTACACCTTC. Translating it yields CASSSPREAGYGYTF.

The chain couples TRBV10-3 to TRBJ2-3; D ambiguous. Germline CDR1 is ENHRY and CDR2 is SYGVKD. The CDR3 totals 15 residues. V dropped 4 bases and J dropped 0 bases, with 11 bases sitting between them. CDR3 amino acids: CAISVGPSSTDTQYF. The CDR3 region has the DNA TGTGCCATCAGTGTGGGTCCCTCTAGCACAGATACGCAGTATTTT.

Only a few counts were recorded for this clonotype. This chain joins TRBV7-8 and TRBJ1-5; D unclear. The CDR3 consists of 17 residues. The germline V gene has CDR1 SGHVS and CDR2 FQNEAQ. V dropped 3 bases and J dropped 0 bases, with 15 bases sitting between them. DNA for the CDR3: TGTGCCAGCAGCTTGGCCCGGGCCGTTAATAGCAATCAGCCCCAGCATTTT. Amino acid sequence: CASSLARAVNSNQPQHF.

This chain uses TRBV12-3 or TRBV12-4 with TRBJ1-1; TRBD1 matches 7 bases. Trimming at V came to 5 bases and at J to 0 bases, leaving 6 bases not matched to a gene. This CDR3 is 15 amino acids long. This chain's CDR3 is CASSRQGSLNTEAFF. CDR3 nucleotides: TGTGCCAGCAGTAGACAGGGCTCGCTGAACACTGAAGCTTTCTTT.

The gene calls are TRBV10-3 and TRBJ1-2; the D is unclear. CDR3 length equals 13 residues. V lost 3 bases to trimming and J lost 8 bases, with 13 bases between them. CDR1 and CDR2 (germline): ENHRY, SYGVKD. CDR3 nucleotides: TGTGCCATCAGTGAAGAGTCTGAGGGAGGCTACACCTTC. Its protein is CAISEESEGGYTF.

This clonotype was counted only a few times. The V call is TRBV7-2, the J call TRBJ2-7, with TRBD2 matching over 11 bases. The CDR3 extends over 14 amino acids. Germline V gives CDR1 SGHTA, CDR2 FQGNSA. With 5 bases clipped from V and 1 base from J, the junction kept 1 base outside the gene matches. The CDR3 region is CASSTSGSSYEQYF. In nucleotides, the CDR3 is TGTGCCAGCAGCACTAGCGGGAGTTCCTACGAGCAGTACTTC.